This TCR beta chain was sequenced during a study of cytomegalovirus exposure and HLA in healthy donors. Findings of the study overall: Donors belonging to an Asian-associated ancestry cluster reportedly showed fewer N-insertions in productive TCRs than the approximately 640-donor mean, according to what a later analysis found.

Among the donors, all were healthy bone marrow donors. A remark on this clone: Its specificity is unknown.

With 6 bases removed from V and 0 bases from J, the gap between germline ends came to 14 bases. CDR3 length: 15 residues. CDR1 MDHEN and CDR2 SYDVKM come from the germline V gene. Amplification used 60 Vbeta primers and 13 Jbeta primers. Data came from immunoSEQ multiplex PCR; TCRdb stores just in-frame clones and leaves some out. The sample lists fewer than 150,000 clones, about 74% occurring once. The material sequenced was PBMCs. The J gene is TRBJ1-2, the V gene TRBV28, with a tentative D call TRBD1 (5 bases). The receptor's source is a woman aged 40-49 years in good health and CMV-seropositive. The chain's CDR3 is CASRGGDSPNYGYTF. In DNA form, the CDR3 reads TGTGCCAGCAGGGGAGGCGACAGCCCTAACTATGGCTACACCTTC.